This TCR beta chain was documented in a study of blood T cell repertoires in COVID-19. Study-wide context: The analysed material was cDNA or gDNA that came from T cells, B-cell-depleted T cells, or PBMCs.

Assay: immunoSEQ multiplex PCR; the TCRdb copy retains only in-frame clones and omits some. Here the sample spans about 130,000 clones, over 75% being singletons. The V gene's germline CDR1 is DFQATT and CDR2 SNEGSKA (reference sequence). V dropped 6 bases and J dropped 8 bases, with 11 bases sitting between them. CDR3 length: 11 amino acids. The genes are TRBV20-1 and TRBJ2-1; no clear D. The sample consisted of peripheral blood. This clonotype originated in a man aged 70 or older with active COVID-19. In DNA, the CDR3 is TGCAGTGCAAAGATGGGCCATGAGCAGTTCTTC. It is translated as CSAKMGHEQFF.